These T cell receptor beta chains were read from a single sample in a study of graft-versus-host responses after intestinal transplantation. The table came from immunoSEQ multiplex PCR; TCRdb's copy has only in-frame clones and leaves some out. The sample comprises about 15,000 clones, 80% to 90% of which are singletons, and 6% to 8.5% rests with the top ten. This specimen was bone marrow, taken about 120 days after intestinal transplantation. The source is a human patient who received an intestinal transplant, so some T cells may come from the graft donor. CDR3s include the opening cysteine and the closing phenylalanine or tryptophan. The D gene is left open where the match is weak. Clone size is stated in some rows and not others, as once, few, many or a class when expanded.

few | TRBJ2-2 | - | TRBV28 | CASSLSGLDGELFF | TGTGCCAGCAGTTTAAGCGGGCTGGACGGGGAGCTGTTTTTT
once | TRBJ2-1 | TRBD2 | TRBV4-1 | CASSLAGWSSYNEQFF | TGCGCCAGCAGCCTAGCGGGATGGAGCTCCTACAATGAGCAGTTCTTC
- | TRBJ1-1 | - | TRBV7-8 | CASSPINTEAFF | TGTGCCAGCAGTCCTATAAACACTGAAGCTTTCTTT
few | TRBJ1-1 | TRBD1 | TRBV7-4 | CASSPRTGKGSSGLNTEAFF | TGTGCCAGCTCGCCCCGGACAGGGAAGGGCAGCTCCGGATTGAACACTGAAGCTTTCTTT
- | TRBJ2-7 | - | TRBV21-1 | CANVLAGILYERQYF | TGTGCCAACGTCCTAGCGGGGATTCTCTACGAGCGGCAGTACTTC
- | TRBJ2-6 | - | TRBV5-4 | CASSLRGSGANVLTF | TGTGCCAGCAGCTTGCGGGGCTCTGGGGCCAACGTCCTGACTTTC
- | TRBJ2-1 | TRBD2 | TRBV5-6 | CASSRGLAGDEQFF | TGTGCCAGCAGCCGCGGACTAGCGGGAGACGAGCAGTTCTTC
- | TRBJ2-7 | - | TRBV18 | CASSPPSLYEQYF | TGTGCCAGCTCACCACCGTCCCTCTACGAGCAGTACTTC
- | TRBJ2-7 | TRBD2 | TRBV18 | CASSHGLAGEQYF | TGTGCCAGCTCCCATGGACTAGCGGGTGAGCAGTACTTC
- | TRBJ2-3 | TRBD1 | TRBV6-4 | CASSAGTGGTDTQYF | TGTGCCAGCAGTGCCGGGACAGGGGGCACAGATACGCAGTATTTT
- | TRBJ2-1 | - | TRBV5-1 | CASSLRMGSPYNEQFF | TGCGCCAGCAGCTTGCGGATGGGTAGTCCATACAATGAGCAGTTCTTC
- | TRBJ1-4 | - | TRBV7-2 | CASSLVPTTTNEKLFF | TGTGCCAGCAGCTTAGTCCCGACGACAACTAATGAAAAACTGTTTTTT
- | TRBJ2-5 | TRBD1 | TRBV28 | CASSLVVGGGETQYF | TGTGCCAGCAGTTTAGTTGTAGGGGGCGGAGAGACCCAGTACTTC
once | TRBJ1-2 | - | TRBV7-2 | CASSSSGTSLYGYTF | TGTGCCAGCAGCTCTTCCGGGACATCCCTCTATGGCTACACCTTC
- | TRBJ2-5 | TRBD2 | TRBV5-1 | CASSWGGGRGETQYF | TGCGCCAGCAGCTGGGGCGGGGGGCGCGGGGAGACCCAGTACTTC
- | TRBJ2-3 | TRBD2 | TRBV4-2 | CASSQDRQRGHTDTQYF | TGTGCCAGCAGCCAAGATCGGCAGCGGGGTCACACAGATACGCAGTATTTT
- | TRBJ2-1 | TRBD1 | TRBV9 | CASSPFMTGASYNEQFF | TGTGCCAGCAGCCCATTCATGACAGGGGCCTCCTACAATGAGCAGTTCTTC
- | TRBJ2-4 | - | TRBV18 | CASSPNRNALAKNIQYF | TGTGCCAGCTCACCAAACCGGAATGCCCTGGCCAAAAACATTCAGTACTTC
- | TRBJ2-7 | - | TRBV9 | CASSVEASSSYEQYF | TGTGCCAGCAGCGTAGAAGCGAGCAGCTCCTACGAGCAGTACTTC
- | TRBJ1-1 | TRBD1 | TRBV9 | CASSVVDRGWTEAFF | TGTGCCAGCAGCGTAGTCGACAGGGGATGGACTGAAGCTTTCTTT
- | TRBJ2-7 | - | TRBV13 | CASSLADQSYEQYF | TGTGCCAGCAGCTTAGCGGACCAATCCTACGAGCAGTACTTC
- | TRBJ1-6 | - | TRBV6-5 | CASSIQPAGGSPLHF | TGTGCCAGCAGTATACAACCCGCCGGGGGTTCACCCCTCCACTTT
- | TRBJ1-5 | - | TRBV15 | CATSTGTGNQPQHF | TGTGCCACCAGTACCGGGACGGGCAATCAGCCCCAGCATTTT
- | TRBJ2-5 | TRBD2 | TRBV6-4 | CASSEGSGRGETQYF | TGTGCCAGCAGTGAAGGAAGCGGGAGAGGAGAGACCCAGTACTTC
- | TRBJ1-4 | - | TRBV7-9 | CASGPDEKLFF | TGTGCCAGCGGCCCGGATGAAAAACTGTTTTTT
once | TRBJ2-7 | - | TRBV18 | CASSPPDRTEQYF | TGTGCCAGCTCACCACCTGACAGGACCGAGCAGTACTTC
- | TRBJ1-1 | TRBD1 | TRBV5-8 | CASSLAANRGQGAFF | TGTGCCAGCAGCTTGGCGGCTAACAGGGGGCAGGGAGCTTTCTTT
medium-sized | TRBJ1-5 | TRBD1 | TRBV6-9 | CASSPGQGDGQSIISNQPQHF | TGTGCCAGCAGCCCAGGACAGGGGGATGGGCAATCAATCATTAGCAATCAGCCCCAGCATTTT
- | TRBJ2-1 | - | TRBV6-4 | CASSDSTTSSYNEQFF | TGTGCCAGCAGTGACTCGACAACCAGCTCCTACAATGAGCAGTTCTTC
- | TRBJ2-1 | TRBD2 | TRBV19 | CASSDMWASGRNPYNEQFF | TGTGCCAGTAGCGACATGTGGGCTAGCGGGAGGAACCCCTACAATGAGCAGTTCTTC
- | TRBJ2-2 | - | TRBV29-1 | CSADQGTGELFF | TGCAGCGCCGACCAGGGCACCGGGGAGCTGTTTTTT
- | TRBJ1-3 | - | TRBV7-7 | CASSLTYPGNTIYF | TGTGCTAGCAGCCTGACATACCCTGGAAACACCATATATTTT
- | TRBJ2-7 | - | TRBV9 | CASSEDSAYEQYF | TGTGCCAGCAGCGAAGACAGTGCCTACGAGCAGTACTTC
- | TRBJ2-2 | TRBD1 | TRBV7-2 | CASNQDRVNGELFF | TGTGCCAGCAACCAAGACAGGGTCAACGGGGAGCTGTTTTTT
- | TRBJ2-7 | TRBD2 | TRBV6-1 | CASSERIAGAHEQYF | TGTGCCAGCAGTGAACGAATAGCGGGAGCCCACGAGCAGTACTTC
- | TRBJ2-7 | TRBD2 | TRBV4-1 | CASSPGPGGSSSYEQYF | TGCGCCAGCAGCCCGGGGCCGGGGGGTTCAAGCTCCTACGAGCAGTACTTC
- | TRBJ2-5 | TRBD1 | TRBV19 | CASSRTGGYQETQYF | TGTGCCAGTAGTAGGACAGGGGGCTACCAAGAGACCCAGTACTTC
- | TRBJ2-7 | TRBD1 | TRBV27 | CASSPIPPGTGTYEQYF | TGTGCCAGCAGTCCCATACCTCCCGGGACAGGGACCTACGAGCAGTACTTC
- | TRBJ2-7 | - | TRBV19 | CASGQGPQREQYF | TGTGCCTCGGGGCAGGGCCCCCAAAGGGAGCAGTACTTC
- | TRBJ2-2 | - | TRBV27 | CASSLSALVDTGELFF | TGTGCCAGCAGTTTATCAGCTCTGGTAGACACCGGGGAGCTGTTTTTT
- | TRBJ2-4 | TRBD2 | TRBV9 | CASSVGLAGNIQYF | TGTGCCAGCAGCGTCGGACTAGCGGGAAACATTCAGTACTTC
- | TRBJ2-7 | TRBD2 | TRBV5-5 | CASSGLAGEIRQYF | TGTGCCAGCAGCGGCCTAGCGGGAGAGATTCGGCAGTACTTC
- | TRBJ2-1 | TRBD2 | TRBV27 | CASSFSGTLDEQFF | TGTGCCAGCAGTTTTAGCGGGACACTAGATGAGCAGTTCTTC
- | TRBJ2-6 | - | TRBV10-3 | CAISEGQRQSSGANVLTF | TGTGCCATCAGTGAGGGGCAGCGGCAGAGCTCTGGGGCCAACGTCCTGACTTTC
- | TRBJ2-1 | - | TRBV6-5 | CASRRAPSSYNEQFF | TGTGCCAGCAGAAGGGCTCCTTCCTCCTACAATGAGCAGTTCTTC
- | TRBJ2-7 | - | TRBV5-8 | CASSLRDSSVREQYF | TGTGCCAGCAGCTTGAGGGACTCTTCTGTTCGGGAGCAGTACTTC
- | TRBJ2-1 | - | TRBV7-9 | CASSPLPQVTYNEQFF | TGTGCCAGCAGCCCCCTTCCGCAGGTTACATACAATGAGCAGTTCTTC
- | TRBJ2-4 | - | TRBV6-6 | CASRESWDIQYF | TGTGCCAGCAGAGAGAGCTGGGACATTCAGTACTTC
- | TRBJ1-5 | - | TRBV28 | CASSLGPNQPQHF | TGTGCCAGCAGTTTAGGACCAAATCAGCCCCAGCATTTT
- | TRBJ2-7 | - | TRBV15 | CATSGGFSDEQYF | TGTGCCACCAGCGGTGGGTTTAGCGACGAGCAGTACTTC
- | TRBJ1-1 | - | TRBV7-9 | CASSSGGNTEAFF | TGTGCCAGCAGCAGTGGAGGGAACACTGAAGCTTTCTTT
- | TRBJ2-5 | - | TRBV25-1 | CASSDPLRGGRGAGTQYF | TGTGCCAGCAGTGACCCTCTCCGGGGCGGCAGGGGCGCGGGGACCCAGTACTTC
- | TRBJ2-1 | - | TRBV7-2 | CASSGVLNEQFF | TGTGCCAGCAGCGGAGTTTTAAATGAGCAGTTCTTC
- | TRBJ2-7 | TRBD2 | TRBV6-4 | CASSPGTSGSFEQYF | TGTGCCAGCAGCCCCGGGACTAGCGGGAGTTTCGAGCAGTACTTC
- | TRBJ2-7 | - | TRBV5-1 | CASSLVEAAPYEQYF | TGCGCCAGCAGCTTAGTGGAAGCAGCTCCCTACGAGCAGTACTTC
- | TRBJ2-5 | - | TRBV21-1 | CASSKGVTGRETQYF | TGTGCCAGCAGCAAAGGCGTTACAGGGAGAGAGACCCAGTACTTC
- | TRBJ1-4 | - | TRBV19 | CASPRGGDVREKLFF | TGTGCCAGCCCTCGGGGGGGTGACGTCAGGGAAAAACTGTTTTTT